A selection of T cell receptor beta chains follows, all from one sample in a study of T-cell memory formation after mild COVID-19. TCRdb analysed the 5' RACE reads with MiXCR anew, one entry per CDR3 protein. The data show under 110,000 distinct CDR3 sequences, about 17% seen once. The specimen was PBMCs or a T cell subset sorted from them (not recorded which). Receptors were obtained from an adult woman who had mild COVID-19 (a few samples of this study predate the infection). Cell type and time point are not known. The CDR3 runs from the conserved cysteine through the conserved F or W. D genes are given only for firm matches. Not every row has a clone size; where given, it reads once, few, many or a size class.

size: few; D: -; V: TRBV7-8; J: TRBJ1-1; DNA: TGTGCCAGCAGCTTAGATCGCATAGGGGCGGACACTGAAGCTTTCTTT; CDR3: CASSLDRIGADTEAFF
size: few; D: -; V: TRBV24-1; J: TRBJ2-1; DNA: TGTGCCACCAGTGATCTGGGGGTGGATATCAATGAGCAGTTCTTC; CDR3: CATSDLGVDINEQFF
size: -; D: TRBD1; V: TRBV11-3; J: TRBJ1-1; DNA: TGTGCCAGCAGCTCCATCGGGTGGGACAGGGGGCTCGAGGACACTGAAGCTTTCTTT; CDR3: CASSSIGWDRGLEDTEAFF
size: -; D: TRBD2; V: TRBV19; J: TRBJ2-3; DNA: TGTGCCAGTACCCCGGGACTAGCGGGAGCAGATACGCAGTATTTT; CDR3: CASTPGLAGADTQYF
size: -; D: -; V: TRBV10-3; J: TRBJ2-5; DNA: TGTGCCATCAGTGGACTTGAGGGGGGGCTGGAGACCCAGTACTTC; CDR3: CAISGLEGGLETQYF
size: -; D: TRBD2; V: TRBV7-9; J: TRBJ2-5; DNA: TGTGCCAGCAGCTTAGGTTGGGGTAGCGGGGGCCGGGAAGAGACCCAGTACTTC; CDR3: CASSLGWGSGGREETQYF
size: few; D: TRBD1; V: TRBV7-9; J: TRBJ2-1; DNA: TGTGCCAGCAGCTCCACGACCGGGACAGGGAACTACAATGAGCAGTTCTTC; CDR3: CASSSTTGTGNYNEQFF
size: -; D: TRBD2; V: TRBV28; J: TRBJ2-1; DNA: TGTGCCAGCAGTCCTAGCGGGTCTTACAATGAGCAGTTCTTC; CDR3: CASSPSGSYNEQFF
size: few; D: -; V: TRBV15; J: TRBJ2-1; DNA: TGTGCCACCAGCAGAGATCCTGGGCCTAGCGCTACCAATGAGCAGTTCTTC; CDR3: CATSRDPGPSATNEQFF
size: -; D: -; V: TRBV4-3; J: TRBJ1-2; DNA: TGCGCCAGCAGCGGGATAGGGGGCTATGGCTACACCTTC; CDR3: CASSGIGGYGYTF
size: few; D: -; V: TRBV4-2; J: TRBJ2-1; DNA: TGTGCCAGCAGCCAAGCCCCCTCGGGTGAGCAGTTCTTC; CDR3: CASSQAPSGEQFF
size: few; D: TRBD2; V: TRBV6-2/TRBV6-3; J: TRBJ2-1; DNA: TGCGGGACTAGCGGTAACAATGAGCAGTTCTTC; CDR3: CGTSGNNEQFF
size: many; D: -; V: TRBV7-6; J: TRBJ2-5; DNA: TGTGCCAGCAGCTTAGCCGGGGGCCAAGAGACCCAGTACTTC; CDR3: CASSLAGGQETQYF
size: -; D: -; V: TRBV4-3; J: TRBJ1-1; DNA: TGCGCCAGCAGCCAAGATCGTCAGATCACTGAAGCTTTCTTT; CDR3: CASSQDRQITEAFF
size: few; D: -; V: TRBV29-1; J: TRBJ2-2; DNA: TGCAGCGTTCTCGGAGCCGGGGAGCTGTTTTTT; CDR3: CSVLGAGELFF
size: -; D: TRBD1; V: TRBV6-6; J: TRBJ1-5; DNA: TGTGCCAGCAGTTACCGGATCGGGACAGGGGAGTTTGGGGGTCAGCCCCAGCATTTT; CDR3: CASSYRIGTGEFGGQPQHF